The subject of this entry is one T cell receptor beta chain. This CDR3 region has 17 residues. Germline loops: CDR1 SGHDT, CDR2 YYEEEE. J gave up 1 base and V 3 bases, and 8 bases lay outside the gene matches. In the authors' methods: Researchers report that nucleated cell counts were estimated from reference gene primer amplification. Generated by immunoSEQ multiplex PCR, the TCRdb table keeps only in-frame clones and is missing some. That table gives V, J and clone size, and the DNA gave D and trimming. The table records around 74,000 clones, over 85% of them present only once. The data stem from a study of blood T cell repertoires in COVID-19. Study context: Samples of COVID-19 (acute and convalescent) were obtained from the United States, Italy and Spain. Sources were T cells, B-cell-depleted T cells, or PBMCs; the material itself was cDNA or gDNA.

Input material: peripheral blood. V usage is TRBV5-6 and J usage is TRBJ1-5; 9 bases are a match to TRBD1. The sequence derives from a woman of 80 years or more with active or convalescent COVID-19. The CDR3 reads CASSSGDRDLSNQPQHF. In DNA form, the CDR3 reads TGTGCCAGCAGCTCCGGGGACAGGGATTTAAGCAATCAGCCCCAGCATTTT.